These 10 T cell receptor beta chains came from one sample sequenced in a study of graft-versus-host responses after intestinal transplantation. These TCRs' antigens remain unknown. Measured with immunoSEQ multiplex PCR; TCRdb has only the in-frame clones, and not every one. The table shows tens of thousands of clones, with 80% to 90% occurring only once. This sample comprised unstimulated CD8+ T cells sorted from spleen or lymph node cells, obtained before intestinal transplant. These receptors were taken from a human donor who received an intestinal transplant.

The J gene is TRBJ1-6, the V gene TRBV4-1, with 10 positions matching TRBD1. The germline V gene encodes CDR1 MGHRA and CDR2 YSYEKL. Germline trimming cut 1 base from V and 10 bases from J; bases unmatched to any gene: 16. This CDR3 is built from 19 residues. The CDR3 bases are TGCGCCAGCAGCCAAGGGGAGGCGCGAGACAGGGGGCTCCGCTCACCCCTCCACTTT. The encoded protein is CASSQGEARDRGLRSPLHF.

The chain combines TRBV11-2 with TRBJ2-1, with 7 bases identical to TRBD1. Germline loops: CDR1 SGHAT, CDR2 FQNNGV. This CDR3 has 16 amino acids. The ends lost 4 bases at V and 4 bases at J; junction bases unmatched: 10. CDR3 in amino acids: CASSSIQGNAYNEQFF. The CDR3 DNA reads TGTGCCAGCAGCTCCATACAGGGGAACGCGTACAATGAGCAGTTCTTC.

The genes are TRBV19 and TRBJ1-5; 8 positions agree with TRBD1. The trim removed 9 bases at V and 5 bases at J, leaving 6 bases unmatched. This CDR3 is built from 13 residues. The germline gives CDR1 LNHDA, CDR2 SQIVND (reference sequence). CDR3 protein: CASNDRGDQPQHF. The CDR3 region has the DNA TGTGCCAGCAATGACAGGGGCGATCAGCCCCAGCATTTT.

The J gene is TRBJ2-1, the V gene TRBV6-5; weak D call: TRBD1 (5 bases). Germline V gene sequence: CDR1 MNHEY, CDR2 SVGAGI. V gave up 1 base and J gave up 8 bases, with 12 bases separating them. This CDR3 is built from 14 residues. CDR3 nucleotides: TGTGCCAGCAGTTACTTCCAGGGCGAGTATGAGCAGTTCTTC. This codes for CASSYFQGEYEQFF.

Turning to this clone: The junction shows a germline mismatch at one end, possibly a read error. V and J are TRBV6-6 and TRBJ2-3; 11 bases are shared with TRBD2. Germline V CDR1 and CDR2: MNHNY, SVGAGI (reference sequence). The CDR3 sequence is 14 residues long. The CDR3 region has the DNA TGTGCCAGCAGTTTCCGTACGGGGCTAGCGGGGGGTAATTTT. Its protein is CASSFRTGLAGGNF.

This clone is a singleton in its sample. J is TRBJ2-1 and V is TRBV15; 10 bases are shared with TRBD1. Germline V gives CDR1 LNHNV, CDR2 YYDKDF (reference sequence). The ends lost 3 bases at V and 8 bases at J; junction bases unmatched: 7. The CDR3 spans 15 residues. For the CDR3, the DNA is TGTGCCACCAGCAGCGGACAGGGGGAGGTCGATGAGCAGTTCTTC. This codes for CATSSGQGEVDEQFF.

The gene calls are TRBV19 and TRBJ1-2; D uncertain. Trimming took 3 bases from V and 7 from J, leaving 27 bases between them. Germline CDR1 is LNHDA and CDR2 is SQIVND (reference sequence). This CDR3 has 18 amino acids. The CDR3 nucleotides read TGTGCCAGTAGTATTAGAATGGTGGTGGACGGGAAGCTATTTGGCTACACCTTC. Translating gives CASSIRMVVDGKLFGYTF.

The genes are TRBV7-8 and TRBJ2-7, with a tentative D call TRBD2 (7 bases). Germline-derived CDR1 and CDR2 are SGHVS and FQNEAQ. The CDR3 spans 13 residues. The germline V and J ends were trimmed by 8 bases and 0 bases, with 11 bases remaining between them. CDR3 nucleotide sequence: TGTGCCAGCCGGGGGGACACCTCCTACGAGCAGTACTTC. Translated, it gives CASRGDTSYEQYF.

The rearrangement joins TRBV5-8 to TRBJ2-7; possibly TRBD2 for D (5 bases). The germline CDR1 and CDR2 sequences are SGHTS and YDEGEE. This CDR3 is built from 14 residues. The ends were cut back, 4 bases at V and 2 bases at J, with 13 bases in the middle. CDR3 loop: CASSPRTGTYEQYF. The CDR3 nucleotides read TGTGCCAGCAGCCCTCGGACGGGAACCTACGAGCAGTACTTC. Based on the CDR3 plus reference TRBV5-8 and TRBJ2-7, the full variable domain is EAGVTQSPTHLIKTRGQQATLRCSPISGHTSVYWYQQALGLGLQFLLWYDEGEERNRGNFPPRFSGRQFPNYSSELNVNALELEDSALYLCASSPRTGTYEQYFGPGTRLTVT.

The CDR3 spells CASSSAINQPQHF. As DNA, the CDR3 is TGTGCCAGCAGTAGCGCGATCAATCAGCCCCAGCATTTT. This chain uses TRBV27 with TRBJ1-5; D is undetermined. The CDR3 totals 13 residues. In germline, CDR1 is MNHEY, CDR2 SMNVEV (reference sequence). V was trimmed by 5 bases and J by 3 bases, leaving 8 bases between them.